These T cell receptor beta chains were read from a single sample in a study of identifying expanded T cells in peripheral blood. Profiling relied on immunoSEQ multiplex PCR, and the TCRdb table lists in-frame clones only, not all of them. The repertoire has around 85,000 clones, 88% of them found once; the top ten carry 15% to 20%. Material: blood. The receptors stem from a person aged 18-69 years in good health. Each CDR3 is given with its conserved first and last residue. A D gene is named only where the DNA matches it firmly. Only some rows state a clone size, as once, few, many or a class for expanded clones.

D	V	J	size	CDR3	DNA
TRBD1	TRBV4-1	TRBJ1-2	NA	CASSNRARDRVYGYTF	TGCGCCAGCAGCAATAGAGCCCGGGACAGGGTCTATGGCTACACCTTC
NA	TRBV5-1	TRBJ2-6	NA	CASSGGDQSGANVLTF	TGCGCCAGCAGCGGGGGCGACCAATCTGGGGCCAACGTCCTGACTTTC
NA	TRBV2	TRBJ2-7	once	CASNGYEQYF	TGTGCCAGCAATGGGTACGAGCAGTACTTC
NA	TRBV5-6	TRBJ1-6	once	CASSPGQGLPLHF	TGTGCCAGCAGTCCAGGACAAGGACTACCCCTCCACTTT
TRBD1	TRBV6-6	TRBJ2-7	NA	CASSFKPGQNYEQYF	TGTGCCAGCAGCTTTAAACCGGGACAGAACTACGAGCAGTACTTC
TRBD1	TRBV5-4	TRBJ1-6	NA	CASSLDRGLESPLHF	TGTGCCAGCAGCTTGGACAGGGGGTTAGAGTCACCCCTCCACTTT
TRBD1	TRBV19	TRBJ1-5	NA	CASLQGASNQPQHF	TGTGCCAGCCTACAGGGGGCTAGCAATCAGCCCCAGCATTTT
NA	TRBV7-9	TRBJ1-5	NA	CASSPGGPDSPGSNQPQHF	TGTGCCAGCAGCCCCGGAGGACCTGACAGTCCGGGTAGCAATCAGCCCCAGCATTTT
TRBD1	TRBV30	TRBJ2-2	NA	CAWSVLGQGATGELFF	TGTGCCTGGAGTGTACTGGGACAGGGGGCGACCGGGGAGCTGTTTTTT
NA	TRBV18	TRBJ2-7	NA	CASSPVPRDEQYF	TGTGCCAGCTCACCCGTACCCCGGGACGAGCAGTACTTC
NA	TRBV7-2	TRBJ2-5	once	CASSLGWETQYF	TGTGCCAGCAGCTTAGGATGGGAGACCCAGTACTTC